Presented here are 24 T cell receptor beta chains from one specimen sequenced in a study of T cell responses to AZD1222 COVID-19 vaccine. Assay used: immunoSEQ multiplex PCR; TCRdb lists only in-frame clones, some missing. This table has around 150,000 clones, roughly 80% appearing once. The sample in question was peripheral blood, obtained on day 0 of AZD1222 vaccination. The receptors derive from an adult in good health.

This chain connects TRBV5-1 to TRBJ2-7, with D unresolved. Looked up from germline, CDR1 is SGHRS and CDR2 is YFSETQ. This CDR3 has 13 residues. Trimming removed 3 bases at V and 1 base at J, with 8 bases between. The CDR3 DNA reads as TGCGCCAGCAGCTCAACTTCTTCCTACGAGCAGTACTTC. Its translation: CASSSTSSYEQYF.

The gene calls are TRBV4-1 and TRBJ1-3; D remains ambiguous. This CDR3 is built from 13 residues. The germline CDR1 and CDR2 sequences are MGHRA and YSYEKL. Trimming took off 1 base at V and 8 bases at J, with 9 bases between the two ends. In DNA, the CDR3 is TGCGCCAGCAGCCAAGTCCCGACCGACACCATATATTTT. Translation gives CASSQVPTDTIYF.

The V call is TRBV2, the J call TRBJ1-6; D not certain. This CDR3 is 14 amino acids long. Germline CDR1 and CDR2: SNHLY and FYNNEI. V lost 6 bases, J lost 7 bases, and 13 bases lay in between. CDR3 sequence (DNA): TGTGCCAGCAGCTTCGGAACAGTGAATTCACCCCTCCACTTT. Translation: CASSFGTVNSPLHF.

The chain employs TRBV30 and TRBJ1-2; TRBD1 agrees at 8 bases. The CDR3 length is 13 residues. J was trimmed by 7 bases and V by 3 bases; bases with no gene match: 7. CDR1 GTSNPN and CDR2 SVGIG come from the germline V gene (reference sequence). Here the CDR3 reads CAWRAGGPGGYTF. The CDR3 DNA follows: TGTGCCTGGAGGGCAGGGGGCCCCGGTGGCTACACCTTC.

The V gene is TRBV29-1, the J gene TRBJ1-4, with a possible D match to TRBD1 (5 bases). Trimming stripped 6 bases from V and 2 bases from J, with 7 bases between. Germline CDR1 reads SQVTM; CDR2 reads ANQGSEA. The CDR3 length is 12 residues. In nucleotides, the CDR3 is TGCAGCGTGGGACCGACTAATGAAAAACTGTTTTTT. Protein product: CSVGPTNEKLFF.

The V call is TRBV20-1, the J call TRBJ1-1; 8 nucleotides agree with TRBD1. The ends lost 3 bases at V and 0 bases at J; junction bases unmatched: 6. The CDR3 contains 15 residues. Germline V gives CDR1 DFQATT, CDR2 SNEGSKA (reference sequence). CDR3 sequence: CSASGDRGMNTEAFF. As DNA, the CDR3 is TGCAGTGCTAGTGGAGACAGGGGAATGAACACTGAAGCTTTCTTT.

The genes are TRBV18 and TRBJ2-1, with 9 bases lining up with TRBD1. This CDR3 region has 14 residues. Germline CDR1 KGHSH, CDR2 LQKENI. With V trimmed by 6 bases and J by 8 bases, 8 bases remained unmatched. The CDR3 here is CASSPGQGEYEQFF. The CDR3 DNA reads TGTGCCAGCTCTCCGGGACAGGGAGAATATGAGCAGTTCTTC.

J is TRBJ1-5 and V is TRBV4-2; no firm D call. Deletions cut 1 base from V and 2 bases from J, with 6 bases between. CDR1 LGHNA and CDR2 YNFKEQ come from the germline V gene. The CDR3 totals 14 residues. The CDR3 is CASSQVGGNQPQHF. The DNA of the CDR3 is TGTGCCAGCAGCCAAGTCGGGGGCAATCAGCCCCAGCATTTT.

This chain links TRBV2 with TRBJ1-6, with a tentative D call TRBD1 (5 bases). This CDR3 comprises 15 residues. CDR1 is SNHLY, CDR2 FYNNEI, per germline. V was pared by 4 bases and J by 7 bases, with 14 bases between. DNA for the CDR3: TGTGCCAGCAGTGTCCTCGGGACCCTGAATTCACCCCTCCACTTT. Translating gives CASSVLGTLNSPLHF.

The gene calls are TRBV6-1 and TRBJ2-7; 11 positions agree with TRBD1. Per germline, CDR1 MNHNS and CDR2 SASEGT. With 2 bases clipped from V and 2 bases from J, the junction kept 2 bases outside the gene matches. There are 15 residues in the CDR3. The DNA for the CDR3 is TGTGCCAGCAGTGAACGGACAGGGGGCCCCTACGAGCAGTACTTC. The encoded protein is CASSERTGGPYEQYF.

The CDR3 DNA is TGTGCCAGCAGCGTTGGGGCAGGGTCAAGCAATCAGCCCCAGCATTTT. It yields the protein CASSVGAGSSNQPQHF. The J gene is TRBJ1-5, the V gene TRBV9, with TRBD1 as a possible D gene (5 bases). The ends were cut back, 2 bases at V and 1 base at J, with 13 bases in the middle. The germline CDR1 and CDR2 sequences are SGDLS and YYNGEE. CDR3 size: 16 residues.

The V call is TRBV5-4, the J call TRBJ1-1; D perhaps matches TRBD1 (5 bases). Germline assignment: CDR1 SGHNT and CDR2 YYREEE (reference sequence). V was cut by 4 bases and J by 0 bases, with 13 bases left in between. This CDR3 is 15 amino acids long. Here the CDR3 reads CASSLRDGVNTEAFF. CDR3 coding DNA: TGTGCCAGCAGCCTCCGGGACGGTGTGAACACTGAAGCTTTCTTT.

This clone has a handful of counts. The gene calls are TRBV5-1 and TRBJ1-1; D gene unclear. The CDR3 runs to 13 residues. Germline values: CDR1 SGHRS, CDR2 YFSETQ. The V end was cut by 4 bases, the J end by 1 base, with 8 bases between. The DNA of the CDR3 is TGCGCCAGCAGCGCACGCGGGAACACTGAAGCTTTCTTT. The encoded protein is CASSARGNTEAFF.

This clone was seen once. V gene TRBV5-5 combines with J gene TRBJ2-1; D not certain. Germline V lookup: CDR1 SGHKS, CDR2 YYEKEE (reference sequence). Trimming cost V 2 bases and J 0 bases, with 12 bases left between them. This CDR3 is 16 amino acids long. This chain's CDR3 is CASSLQPLSSYNEQFF. CDR3 nucleotides: TGTGCCAGCAGCTTACAGCCACTGAGCTCCTACAATGAGCAGTTCTTC.

V is TRBV6-5 and J is TRBJ1-2, with 9 bases lining up with TRBD1. The CDR3 extends over 14 amino acids. CDR1 is MNHEY and CDR2 is SVGAGI in the germline V gene. J lost 4 bases, V lost 6 bases, and 6 bases had no gene match. The CDR3 nucleotides are TGTGCCAGCAGGGTTACAGGGGGCGGCTATGGCTACACCTTC. Translated: CASRVTGGGYGYTF.

The chain joins TRBV19 to TRBJ1-5, with TRBD1 as a possible D gene (5 bases). Trimming cost V 4 bases and J 2 bases, with 9 bases left between them. The CDR3 is 14 residues long. CDR1 LNHDA and CDR2 SQIVND come from the germline V gene (reference sequence). Written as DNA, the CDR3 is TGTGCCAGTAGTAGGGGGTTTGGCAATCAGCCCCAGCATTTT. Translating gives CASSRGFGNQPQHF.

The chain combines TRBV5-4 with TRBJ2-5; possible D gene TRBD2, 6 bases. V was pared by 3 bases and J by 2 bases, with 17 bases between. Germline-derived CDR1 and CDR2 are SGHNT and YYREEE (reference sequence). The CDR3 has 16 residues. In DNA, the CDR3 is TGTGCCAGCAGCTCCGTAGGAGGGCGGCGGCAAGAGACCCAGTACTTC. It is translated as CASSSVGGRRQETQYF.

The chain is built from TRBV29-1 and TRBJ2-2; D gene ambiguous. The CDR3 consists of 13 residues. Per germline, CDR1 SQVTM and CDR2 ANQGSEA. V was pared by 3 bases and J by 1 base, with 6 bases between. In DNA, the CDR3 is TGCAGCGTTGATACAGAGAACACCGGGGAGCTGTTTTTT. Amino acids: CSVDTENTGELFF.

The chain uses TRBV5-1 and TRBJ1-2; no reliable D call. The CDR3 runs to 13 residues. The germline V and J ends were trimmed by 0 bases and 8 bases, with 11 bases remaining between them. Germline V gives CDR1 SGHRS, CDR2 YFSETQ. CDR3 bases: TGCGCCAGCAGCTTGGGGTTGAGTGAGGGCTACACCTTC. Translating it yields CASSLGLSEGYTF.

This rearrangement joins TRBV5-1 to TRBJ2-3; D uncertain. With 3 bases removed from V and 6 bases from J, the gap between germline ends came to 14 bases. The CDR3 sequence is 14 residues long. Germline V gives CDR1 SGHRS, CDR2 YFSETQ. In nucleotides, the CDR3 is TGCGCCAGCAGCTGGGTCAAGGGTATGGATACGCAGTATTTT. Translation: CASSWVKGMDTQYF.

The V call is TRBV3-1 (or the pseudogene TRBV3-2), the J call TRBJ2-2, with 9 bases aligning to TRBD2. CDR1 LGHDT and CDR2 YNNKEL come from the germline V gene (reference sequence). V was clipped by 4 bases and J by 4 bases; unmatched bases: 7. The CDR3 extends over 16 amino acids. CDR3 protein: CASSPQRGATTGELFF. In nucleotides, the CDR3 is TGTGCCAGCAGCCCACAGCGGGGGGCCACCACCGGGGAGCTGTTTTTT.

This clone occurred a few times. The chain uses TRBV7-2 and TRBJ1-2; D not resolved. There are 15 residues in the CDR3. V lost 6 bases and J lost 0, with 14 bases in between. Looked up from germline, CDR1 is SGHTA and CDR2 is FQGNSA. In DNA, the CDR3 is TGTGCCAGCAGTATCGGGAGGAGCGCTAACTATGGCTACACCTTC. This sequence encodes CASSIGRSANYGYTF.

The CDR3 DNA sequence: TGTGCCAGCACCCCGACAGGGATTGGGAGCATTCAGTACTTC. It is translated as CASTPTGIGSIQYF. The chain is built from TRBV5-8 and TRBJ2-4; 7 bases line up with TRBD1. Germline lookup yields CDR1 SGHTS and CDR2 YDEGEE. After removal of 6 bases from V and 9 bases from J, the junction contained 12 bases not matched to a gene. This CDR3 has 14 amino acids.

The gene calls are TRBV30 and TRBJ2-5; D is unclear. V was shortened by 0 bases and J by 1 base, with 3 bases between the two germline ends. Germline assignment: CDR1 GTSNPN and CDR2 SVGIG (reference sequence). This CDR3 region has 12 residues. The CDR3: CAWSVIQETQYF. As DNA, the CDR3 is TGTGCCTGGAGTGTAATCCAAGAGACCCAGTACTTC.